Shown below are 10 T cell receptor beta chains from a single sample sequenced in a study of Graves' ophthalmopathy and Graves' hyperthyroidism (dated by TCRdb to 2016 to 2019). These reads were obtained on an Illumina HiSeq 2000. For repertoire sequencing, TCR beta CDR3 regions were amplified from RNA transcripts. The first round of RT-PCR was done with HTBI primers and the Qiagen OneStep RT-PCR kit, and was followed by a second round of multiplex PCR, then size selection and purification. Starting from the raw public reads, TCRdb applied fastp trimming at Q25, assembled clones with MiXCR and retained in-frame beta chains. Entries that share a CDR3 protein sequence are merged under the most common genes and DNA. The sample table lists approximately 210,000 distinct CDR3 sequences, 20% to 25% of them with a count of one. The ten top clones hold around two fifths of the sample. Sequenced: peripheral blood. These receptors originate from a woman aged 45 to 65 with Graves' ophthalmopathy. Donor details come from another sample of the same person, matched by shared clones.

This chain uses TRBV7-2 with TRBJ1-5; no clear D. Between the trimmed V and J ends, which lost 4 bases and 7 bases, there was a span of 11 bases. This CDR3 comprises 13 residues. Germline V gene lookup returns CDR1 SGHTA and CDR2 FQGNSA. The CDR3 loop reads CASSSHVRQPQHF. CDR3 DNA sequence: TGTGCCAGCAGCTCCCATGTAAGACAGCCCCAGCATTTT.

This clonotype was seen ten or more times. V usage is TRBV7-8 and J usage is TRBJ2-2; 7 bases match TRBD1. Germline V gene data show CDR1 as SGHVS and CDR2 as FQNEAQ. V lost 1 base and J lost 6; bases outside the gene matches: 8. This CDR3 is built from 16 residues. This CDR3 is CASSLVDRVYAGELFF. The CDR3, as DNA: TGTGCCAGCAGCTTAGTTGACAGGGTTTACGCCGGGGAGCTGTTTTTT.

The V gene is TRBV2, the J gene TRBJ2-6; no clear D gene. The CDR3 is 17 residues long. In germline, CDR1 is SNHLY, CDR2 FYNNEI. V was clipped by 2 bases and J by 0 bases, with 11 bases between them. CDR3 sequence (DNA): TGTGCCAGCAGTGAAAGTTTAGGCCCCTCTGGGGCCAACGTCCTGACTTTC. Translation gives CASSESLGPSGANVLTF.

This clonotype was seen at least ten times. The chain has TRBV6-2 or TRBV6-3 and TRBJ2-7; D remains unclear. In germline, CDR1 is MNHEY, CDR2 SVGEGT. The CDR3 length is 15 residues. V was clipped by 2 bases and J by 3 bases, with 14 bases between them. This CDR3 reads CASSYPASGVYEQYF. The CDR3 nucleotides are TGTGCCAGCAGTTACCCGGCCTCAGGCGTCTACGAGCAGTACTTC.

The rearrangement uses TRBV6-1 and TRBJ1-2; D is ambiguous. CDR1 MNHNS and CDR2 SASEGT come from the germline V gene. V lost 7 bases and J 0 bases, leaving 9 bases between the germline ends. This CDR3 comprises 13 residues. CDR3 amino acids: CASKETANYGYTF. The CDR3 DNA reads as TGTGCCAGCAAGGAGACTGCTAACTATGGCTACACCTTC.

Ten or more counts support this clonotype. The chain is built from TRBV25-1 and TRBJ1-1; 7 nucleotides align to TRBD1. The germline V gene encodes CDR1 MGHDK and CDR2 SYGVNS. V trimming: 1 base; J trimming: 5 bases; junction bases outside the gene matches: 10. The CDR3 sequence is 16 residues long. Written as DNA, the CDR3 is TGTGCCAGCAGTGAATTTGATTCTGGACAGGTTACTGAAGCTTTCTTT. It codes for CASSEFDSGQVTEAFF.

This clonotype has ten or more counts. V and J are TRBV18 and TRBJ2-5; no firm D call. The ends were cut back, 5 bases at V and 4 bases at J, with 14 bases in the middle. There are 14 residues in the CDR3. CDR1 is KGHSH and CDR2 is LQKENI in the germline V gene. This chain's CDR3 is CASSRTSVVETQYF. In nucleotides, the CDR3 is TGTGCCAGCTCAAGGACCTCGGTGGTAGAGACCCAGTACTTC.

This clonotype was seen many times. This chain connects TRBV6-5 to TRBJ1-2; TRBD1 matches 8 bases. The CDR3 extends over 13 amino acids. Germline V gene sequence: CDR1 MNHEY, CDR2 SVGAGI. V lost 8 bases and J lost 6; bases outside the gene matches: 8. Here the CDR3 reads CASGRTGKDGYTF. The CDR3 nucleotides read TGTGCCAGCGGTAGGACAGGGAAGGATGGCTACACCTTC.

This chain links TRBV18 with TRBJ2-7; 13 bases agree with TRBD2. Germline values: CDR1 KGHSH, CDR2 LQKENI. The CDR3 length is 18 residues. After removal of 3 bases from V and 2 bases from J, the junction contained 10 bases not matched to a gene. CDR3 sequence reads: CASSPGRTSGSLAYEQYF. CDR3 sequence (DNA): TGTGCCAGCTCACCCGGAAGGACTAGCGGGAGTCTTGCCTACGAGCAGTACTTC.

This clonotype has a count of ten or more. The rearrangement uses TRBV24-1 and TRBJ1-5; D call uncertain. The V end lost 0 bases, the J end lost 5 bases, and 4 bases lay between the germline ends. The CDR3 covers 13 residues. CDR1 and CDR2 (germline): KGHDR, SFDVKD. In DNA form, the CDR3 reads TGTGCCACCAGTGATTTGGGTTATCAGCCCCAGCATTTT. Its translation is CATSDLGYQPQHF.